These 15 T cell receptor beta chains originate from one sample sequenced in a study of graft-versus-host responses after intestinal transplantation. Using immunoSEQ multiplex PCR, the repertoire was profiled, and TCRdb retains in-frame clones only, with some absent. Seen here are 65,000 to 85,000 clones, more than 90% observed once, and the top ten hold 6.7%. This sample comprised bone marrow, obtained roughly 110 weeks after intestinal transplantation. The source of these receptors is a human patient who received an intestinal transplant, so some T cells may come from the graft donor.

This chain joins TRBV10-3 and TRBJ2-2; D remains unclear. This CDR3 is built from 15 residues. The germline gives CDR1 ENHRY, CDR2 SYGVKD. The V gene lost 8 bases and the J gene lost 3 bases, with 16 bases spanning the gap. In nucleotides, the CDR3 is TGTGCCATCGGCCCACCGGAGACATACACCGGGGAGCTGTTTTTT. As protein: CAIGPPETYTGELFF.

In DNA form, the CDR3 reads TGTGCCAGTAGTATCCTGACAGGGGCTGATAATTCACCCCTCCACTTT. This sequence encodes CASSILTGADNSPLHF. The rearrangement joins TRBV19 to TRBJ1-6, with TRBD1 matching 8 bases. CDR3 length: 16 residues. Germline V gene lookup returns CDR1 LNHDA and CDR2 SQIVND (reference sequence). V shed 3 bases and J 5 bases; nucleotides not matched to a gene: 6.

J is TRBJ1-6 and V is TRBV5-1; D gene unclear. The ends were cut back, 0 bases at V and 8 bases at J, with 12 bases in the middle. This CDR3 region has 15 residues. From germline, CDR1 is SGHRS and CDR2 YFSETQ. The CDR3 is CASSLVGDEDSPLHF. The CDR3 DNA is TGCGCCAGCAGCTTGGTCGGGGATGAAGATTCACCCCTCCACTTT.

V is TRBV4-1 and J is TRBJ1-5; 7 positions match TRBD1. V gave up 2 bases and J gave up 7 bases; unmatched junction bases: 5. Germline CDR1 reads MGHRA; CDR2 reads YSYEKL. The CDR3 is 14 residues long. CDR3 bases: TGCGCCAGCAGCCAACCAGGGGGAGGACAGCCCCAGCATTTT. Protein product: CASSQPGGGQPQHF.

The chain recombines TRBV10-3 with TRBJ2-7; 7 nucleotides match TRBD1. Trimming at V came to 6 bases and at J to 2 bases, leaving 7 bases not matched to a gene. The CDR3 length is 14 residues. CDR1 and CDR2 from the germline V gene are ENHRY and SYGVKD. CDR3 protein: CAIRAGQVTYEQYF. In nucleotides, the CDR3 is TGTGCCATCAGGGCCGGACAGGTTACCTACGAGCAGTACTTC.

The chain couples TRBV29-1 to TRBJ2-1, with D perhaps matching TRBD1 (7 bases). In germline, CDR1 is SQVTM, CDR2 ANQGSEA. This CDR3 contains 15 residues. Trimming shortened V by 6 bases and J by 7 bases, and 22 bases separated the two germline ends. In DNA form, the CDR3 reads TGCAGCGTCCTAGGGGGCAGGGGGGTGGATAATGAGCAGTTCTTC. Protein product: CSVLGGRGVDNEQFF.

This rearrangement joins TRBV5-4 to TRBJ2-2, with 11 bases matching TRBD2. Germline CDR1 reads SGHNT; CDR2 reads YYREEE (reference sequence). This CDR3 has 17 residues. V gave up 5 bases and J gave up 2 bases; unmatched junction bases: 8. DNA of the CDR3: TGTGCCAGCAGAATGGGGCTAGCGGGGGGAAACACCGGGGAGCTGTTTTTT. Amino acid sequence: CASRMGLAGGNTGELFF.

The chain links TRBV12-5 to TRBJ1-5, with unresolved D. V was trimmed by 4 bases and J by 5 bases, leaving 9 bases between them. CDR3 length: 13 residues. The germline V gene has CDR1 LGHNT and CDR2 FRNRAP. CDR3 loop: CASGWTLYQPQHF. For the CDR3, the DNA is TGTGCTAGTGGTTGGACCTTGTATCAGCCCCAGCATTTT.

This chain links TRBV7-9 with TRBJ2-7, with unresolved D. The germline V and J ends were trimmed by 1 base and 5 bases, with 3 bases remaining between them. The CDR3 extends over 11 amino acids. In germline, CDR1 is SEHNR, CDR2 FQNEAQ (reference sequence). This CDR3 is CASSLVDEQYF. The DNA of the CDR3 is TGTGCCAGCAGCTTAGTTGACGAGCAGTACTTC.

V usage is TRBV5-1 and J usage is TRBJ1-5, with TRBD1 as a possible D gene (6 bases). The CDR3 consists of 13 residues. From germline, CDR1 is SGHRS and CDR2 YFSETQ. V lost 2 bases, J lost 5 bases, and 8 bases lay in between. The DNA for the CDR3 is TGCGCCAGCAGCTTTTCAGGGGATCAGCCCCAGCATTTT. Translated: CASSFSGDQPQHF.

The chain couples TRBV9 to TRBJ2-3; D is uncertain. This CDR3 contains 15 residues. Germline loops: CDR1 SGDLS, CDR2 YYNGEE. The V end was cut by 4 bases, the J end by 4 bases, with 16 bases between. The CDR3 here is CASSLLSQSADTQYF. CDR3 nucleotide sequence: TGTGCCAGCAGCCTTCTATCTCAGTCCGCAGATACGCAGTATTTT.

The chain is built from TRBV7-2 and TRBJ1-1; a possible D gene is TRBD1 (6 bases). The CDR3 runs to 15 residues. V was trimmed by 2 bases and J by 4 bases, leaving 14 bases between them. Germline CDR1 reads SGHTA; CDR2 reads FQGNSA. Here the CDR3 DNA reads TGTGCCAGCAGCTTAACTATACAGGGAGGCACTGAAGCTTTCTTT. Translation gives CASSLTIQGGTEAFF.

The chain joins TRBV11-2 to TRBJ1-2; D possibly corresponds to TRBD1 (6 bases). Germline V gene data show CDR1 as SGHAT and CDR2 as FQNNGV. V lost 5 bases and J lost 5, with 21 bases in between. The CDR3 consists of 16 residues. The CDR3 DNA follows: TGTGCCAGCAGCGAGGTTCGGGGGCGTGCGGGGTATGGCTACACCTTC. This gives the protein CASSEVRGRAGYGYTF. The variable domain in full, completed from reference TRBV11-2 and TRBJ1-2, reads EAGVAQSPRYKIIEKRQSVAFWCNPISGHATLYWYQQILGQGPKLLIQFQNNGVVDDSQLPKDRFSAERLKGVDSTLKIQPAKLEDSAVYLCASSEVRGRAGYGYTFGSGTRLTVV.

J is TRBJ2-5 and V is TRBV5-1, with D unclear. V dropped 4 bases and J dropped 1 base, with 11 bases sitting between them. CDR3 length: 14 residues. The V gene's germline CDR1 is SGHRS and CDR2 YFSETQ. The CDR3 DNA sequence: TGCGCCAGCAGCCGACCCGAGATCCAAGAGACCCAGTACTTC. It translates to CASSRPEIQETQYF.

This chain joins TRBV2 and TRBJ1-3, with D unresolved. Between the trimmed V and J ends, which lost 2 bases and 3 bases, there was a span of 17 bases. The CDR3 extends over 17 amino acids. Per the germline V gene, CDR1 is SNHLY and CDR2 is FYNNEI. CDR3 coding DNA: TGTGCCAGCAGTGAATCCCCTCCGGGGTCAGGTGGAAACACCATATATTTT. This translates into CASSESPPGSGGNTIYF. Full variable domain (missing parts from reference TRBV2 and TRBJ1-3): EPEVTQTPSHQVTQMGQEVILRCVPISNHLYFYWYRQILGQKVEFLVSFYNNEISEKSEIFDDQFSVERPDGSNFTLKIRSTKLEDSAMYFCASSESPPGSGGNTIYFGEGSWLTVV.